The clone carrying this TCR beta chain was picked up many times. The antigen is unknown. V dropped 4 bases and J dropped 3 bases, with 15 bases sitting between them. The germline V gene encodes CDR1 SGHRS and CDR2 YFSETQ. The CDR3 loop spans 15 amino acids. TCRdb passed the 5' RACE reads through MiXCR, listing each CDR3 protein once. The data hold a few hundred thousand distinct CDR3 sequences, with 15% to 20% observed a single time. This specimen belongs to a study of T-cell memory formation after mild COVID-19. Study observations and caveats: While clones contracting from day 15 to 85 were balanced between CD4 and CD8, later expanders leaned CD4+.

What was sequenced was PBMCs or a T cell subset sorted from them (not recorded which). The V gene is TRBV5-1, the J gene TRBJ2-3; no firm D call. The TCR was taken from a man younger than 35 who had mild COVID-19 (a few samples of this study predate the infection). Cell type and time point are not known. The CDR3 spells CASSPPWLRTDTQYF. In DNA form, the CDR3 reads TGCGCCAGCAGCCCTCCCTGGTTACGGACAGATACGCAGTATTTT.